A selection of T cell receptor beta chains follows, all from one sample in a study of metastatic and nonmetastatic thyroid tumors. TCRdb re-processed the PCR reads through MiXCR. Among tens of thousands of clones listed, about 30% were seen once. Sequencing input: blood. These receptors were obtained from a female donor with papillary thyroid cancer or a benign thyroid nodule (not recorded which). Some clones in this sample may be carry-over from other donors' samples. CDR3s include the opening cysteine and the closing phenylalanine or tryptophan. D genes are given only for firm matches. Where a row states a size, it is once, few, many or the class of an expanded clone; other rows omit it.

CDR3: CSAPDTRRGEKLFF
DNA: TGCAGTGCCCCGGACACCCGACGGGGTGAAAAACTGTTTTTT
V: TRBV20-1
D: NA
J: TRBJ1-4
size: once
length: 14

CDR3: CASTGPGTRYNEQFF
DNA: TGTGCCAGTACCGGCCCCGGGACTAGATACAATGAGCAGTTCTTC
V: TRBV19
D: TRBD2
J: TRBJ2-1
size: many
length: 15

CDR3: CASLLSGPGGAPYGNQPQHF
DNA: TGCGCCAGTCTCCTCAGTGGGCCAGGGGGCGCCCCTTACGGGAATCAGCCCCAGCATTTT
V: TRBV5-1
D: TRBD1
J: TRBJ1-5
size: NA
length: 20

CDR3: CASSRADGPYEQYF
DNA: TGTGCCAGCAGTAGAGCAGACGGCCCCTACGAGCAGTACTTC
V: TRBV27
D: NA
J: TRBJ2-7
size: few
length: 14

CDR3: CASSLGDGGWYNEQFF
DNA: TGTGCCAGCAGCTTAGGAGACGGGGGGTGGTACAATGAGCAGTTCTTC
V: TRBV7-9
D: TRBD2
J: TRBJ2-1
size: few
length: 16

CDR3: CASSTQSEQYF
DNA: TGCGCCAGCAGCACGCAGAGCGAGCAGTACTTC
V: TRBV9
D: NA
J: TRBJ2-7
size: NA
length: 11

CDR3: CSATGGSNTIYF
DNA: TGCAGTGCTACAGGGGGATCGAACACCATATATTTT
V: TRBV20-1
D: TRBD1
J: TRBJ1-3
size: once
length: 12

CDR3: CSDRPPRTTRDQETQYF
DNA: TGCAGTGATCGTCCCCCACGAACGACCCGCGACCAAGAGACACAGTACTTC
V: TRBV20-1
D: NA
J: TRBJ2-5
size: NA
length: 17

CDR3: CSAILYNYEQYF
DNA: TGCAGTGCTATTCTCTACAACTACGAGCAGTACTTC
V: TRBV20-1
D: NA
J: TRBJ2-7
size: NA
length: 12

CDR3: CASSSGPFGYGYTF
DNA: TGTGCCAGCAGCTCAGGACCATTCGGCTATGGCTACACCTTC
V: TRBV7-2
D: NA
J: TRBJ1-2
size: many
length: 14

CDR3: CASTLAGADTQYF
DNA: TGTGCCAGCACCTTAGCGGGAGCGGATACGCAGTATTTT
V: TRBV6-2/TRBV6-3
D: TRBD2
J: TRBJ2-3
size: many
length: 13

CDR3: CASSPTMTSFPTEQFF
DNA: TGTGCCAGCAGCCCAACAATGACTAGTTTCCCTACTGAGCAGTTCTTC
V: TRBV11-2
D: NA
J: TRBJ2-1
size: NA
length: 16

CDR3: CSARPEGGGYGYTF
DNA: TGCAGTGCTAGACCTGAGGGAGGGGGCTATGGCTACACCTTC
V: TRBV20-1
D: NA
J: TRBJ1-2
size: few
length: 14

CDR3: CASSWDQLEQFF
DNA: TGTGCCAGCAGCTGGGACCAGCTAGAGCAGTTCTTC
V: TRBV7-2
D: NA
J: TRBJ2-1
size: many
length: 12

CDR3: CSAREWDRASYEQYF
DNA: TGCAGTGCTCGGGAGTGGGACAGGGCTTCCTACGAGCAGTACTTC
V: TRBV20-1
D: TRBD1
J: TRBJ2-7
size: many
length: 15

CDR3: CASSSTGNDQPQHF
DNA: TGCGCCAGCAGCTCGACAGGGAATGATCAGCCCCAGCATTTT
V: TRBV5-1
D: TRBD1
J: TRBJ1-5
size: NA
length: 14

CDR3: CASSDLGGVYDQYF
DNA: TGCGCCAGCAGTGATCTGGGGGGGGTCTACGATCAGTACTTC
V: TRBV10-2
D: TRBD2
J: TRBJ2-7
size: few
length: 14

CDR3: CASSPGQTNEKLFF
DNA: TGTGCCAGCAGCCCCGGGCAGACTAACGAAAAACTGTTTTTT
V: TRBV5-4
D: NA
J: TRBJ1-4
size: few
length: 14

CDR3: CASASWTRGEVQFF
DNA: TGTGCCAGCGCCTCGTGGACTAGGGGCGAGGTGCAGTTCTTC
V: TRBV2
D: TRBD2
J: TRBJ2-1
size: NA
length: 14

CDR3: CSVPTPAETQYF
DNA: TGCAGTGTTCCGACTCCCGCGGAGACCCAGTACTTC
V: TRBV20-1
D: NA
J: TRBJ2-5
size: NA
length: 12

CDR3: CSARNLVYGYPF
DNA: TGCAGTGCTAGAAACCTAGTCTATGGCTACCCATTC
V: TRBV20-1
D: NA
J: TRBJ1-2
size: NA
length: 12

CDR3: CAWSVRWEGETQYF
DNA: TGTGCCTGGAGTGTAAGGTGGGAGGGAGAGACCCAGTACTTC
V: TRBV30
D: TRBD2
J: TRBJ2-5
size: NA
length: 14

CDR3: CAWSVGGVRRIEQYF
DNA: TGTGCCTGGAGTGTAGGCGGGGTGAGGAGGATCGAGCAGTACTTC
V: TRBV30
D: NA
J: TRBJ2-7
size: NA
length: 15

CDR3: CASSYGSSGHSGANVLTF
DNA: TGTGCCAGCAGTTACGGGTCTAGCGGGCACTCTGGGGCCAACGTCCTGACTTTC
V: TRBV6-6
D: TRBD2
J: TRBJ2-6
size: many
length: 18

CDR3: CASSSLRGQIAYEQYF
DNA: TGTGCCAGCAGTTCCCTCCGGGGACAAATTGCCTACGAGCAGTACTTC
V: TRBV27
D: NA
J: TRBJ2-7
size: few
length: 16

CDR3: CASSLAGLARGDEQFF
DNA: TGTGCCAGCAGCTTAGCGGGGCTAGCGAGGGGGGATGAGCAGTTCTTC
V: TRBV7-2
D: NA
J: TRBJ2-1
size: many
length: 16

CDR3: CSARDQVAGRYNSPLHF
DNA: TGCAGTGCTAGAGATCAGGTGGCAGGCCGCTATAATTCACCCCTCCACTTT
V: TRBV20-1
D: NA
J: TRBJ1-6
size: NA
length: 17

CDR3: CASSLASGTDTQYF
DNA: TGCGCCAGCAGTCTCGCTAGCGGCACAGATACGCAGTATTTT
V: TRBV5-1
D: NA
J: TRBJ2-3
size: NA
length: 14

CDR3: CASSLVAGWGVDEQFF
DNA: TGTGCCAGCAGCTTAGTGGCGGGGTGGGGTGTAGATGAGCAGTTCTTC
V: TRBV11-2
D: NA
J: TRBJ2-1
size: NA
length: 16

CDR3: CAWRAGEQFF
DNA: TGTGCCTGGAGGGCCGGTGAGCAGTTCTTC
V: TRBV30
D: NA
J: TRBJ2-1
size: NA
length: 10

CDR3: CASSQDWSSGVSYEQYF
DNA: TGCGCCAGCAGCCAAGATTGGTCTAGCGGGGTCTCCTACGAGCAGTACTTC
V: TRBV4-3
D: TRBD2
J: TRBJ2-7
size: many
length: 17

CDR3: CASSFPPGHARDKLLF
DNA: TGTGCCAGCAGTTTTCCACCCGGACACGCTAGGGACAAACTGTTGTTT
V: TRBV27
D: NA
J: TRBJ1-4
size: few
length: 16

CDR3: CASKGRINQPQHF
DNA: TGTGCCAGCAAGGGGCGGATTAATCAGCCCCAGCATTTT
V: TRBV28
D: NA
J: TRBJ1-5
size: many
length: 13

CDR3: CSARVGGETYEQYF
DNA: TGCAGTGCTAGAGTCGGGGGAGAGACCTACGAGCAGTACTTC
V: TRBV20-1
D: NA
J: TRBJ2-7
size: many
length: 14

CDR3: CASSEGIQRSYGYTF
DNA: TGTGCCAGCAGTGAAGGGATTCAGAGGAGCTATGGCTACACCTTC
V: TRBV2
D: NA
J: TRBJ1-2
size: many
length: 15

CDR3: CASIPPGQGYNEQFF
DNA: TGTGCCAGCATCCCCCCGGGACAGGGCTACAATGAGCAGTTCTTC
V: TRBV6-1
D: TRBD1
J: TRBJ2-1
size: many
length: 15

CDR3: CASSFRGQNGELFF
DNA: TGTGCCAGCAGCTTTAGGGGGCAGAACGGGGAGCTGTTTTTT
V: TRBV11-3
D: TRBD1
J: TRBJ2-2
size: few
length: 14

CDR3: CASSQRIWAGEQYF
DNA: TGTGCCAGCAGCCAACGAATCTGGGCGGGAGAGCAGTACTTC
V: TRBV4-2
D: NA
J: TRBJ2-7
size: NA
length: 14

CDR3: CASSQFGGTADFYEQYF
DNA: TGCGCCAGCAGCCAATTTGGGGGGACAGCGGACTTCTACGAGCAGTACTTC
V: TRBV4-1
D: NA
J: TRBJ2-7
size: few
length: 17

CDR3: CASSPTPGGGTEAFF
DNA: TGCGCCAGCAGCCCCACCCCGGGGGGCGGCACTGAAGCTTTCTTT
V: TRBV5-1
D: NA
J: TRBJ1-1
size: many
length: 15

CDR3: CASSGLAGAYNEQFF
DNA: TGTGCCAGCAGCGGACTAGCGGGAGCCTACAATGAGCAGTTCTTC
V: TRBV9
D: TRBD2
J: TRBJ2-1
size: NA
length: 15

CDR3: CASSSFIGNTIYF
DNA: TGTGCCAGCAGCTCATTCATTGGAAACACCATATATTTT
V: TRBV11-2
D: NA
J: TRBJ1-3
size: NA
length: 13

CDR3: CASSLGDTSLHF
DNA: TGTGCCAGCAGCTTAGGGGACACTTCCCTCCACTTT
V: TRBV7-2
D: NA
J: TRBJ1-6
size: many
length: 12

CDR3: CASSYGASYNEQFF
DNA: TGTGCCAGCAGTTACGGTGCGTCCTACAATGAGCAGTTCTTC
V: TRBV6-5
D: NA
J: TRBJ2-1
size: NA
length: 14

CDR3: CAGSARNTGGNEQFF
DNA: TGTGCCGGCAGTGCCCGGAACACCGGGGGCAATGAGCAGTTCTTC
V: TRBV27
D: NA
J: TRBJ2-1
size: few
length: 15

CDR3: CASSLAPLGGPQHF
DNA: TGTGCCAGCAGCTTAGCACCCTTGGGCGGGCCCCAGCATTTT
V: TRBV7-6
D: NA
J: TRBJ1-5
size: many
length: 14

CDR3: CASSLHRNTGELFF
DNA: TGTGCCAGCAGCTTACATCGTAACACCGGGGAGCTGTTTTTT
V: TRBV7-2
D: NA
J: TRBJ2-2
size: many
length: 14

CDR3: CAWSAGGTDTQYF
DNA: TGTGCCTGGAGTGCGGGAGGCACAGATACGCAGTATTTT
V: TRBV30
D: NA
J: TRBJ2-3
size: NA
length: 13

CDR3: CASSSGVSSYNEQFF
DNA: TGTGCCAGCTCCTCTGGGGTCAGCTCCTACAATGAGCAGTTCTTC
V: TRBV11-1
D: NA
J: TRBJ2-1
size: NA
length: 15

CDR3: CASRSGTSGRTGELFF
DNA: TGTGCCAGCAGGTCAGGGACTAGCGGGAGGACCGGGGAGCTGTTTTTT
V: TRBV11-2
D: TRBD2
J: TRBJ2-2
size: NA
length: 16

CDR3: CASSTNYDSDGYTF
DNA: TGCGCCAGCAGCACGAACTACGACAGTGATGGCTACACCTTC
V: TRBV5-1
D: NA
J: TRBJ1-2
size: NA
length: 14

CDR3: CASSLNNYGYTF
DNA: TGTGCCAGCAGTTTAAATAACTATGGCTACACCTTC
V: TRBV6-1
D: NA
J: TRBJ1-2
size: many
length: 12

CDR3: CSASKTENQPQHF
DNA: TGCAGTGCTAGCAAAACAGAAAATCAGCCCCAGCATTTT
V: TRBV20-1
D: NA
J: TRBJ1-5
size: NA
length: 13

CDR3: CASSHVTAYEQYF
DNA: TGTGCCAGCAGCCACGTCACGGCCTACGAGCAGTACTTC
V: TRBV11-2
D: NA
J: TRBJ2-7
size: many
length: 13

CDR3: CASTSLAPNNEQFF
DNA: TGTGCCAGCACCTCACTAGCGCCTAACAATGAGCAGTTCTTC
V: TRBV12-3/TRBV12-4
D: TRBD2
J: TRBJ2-1
size: many
length: 14